This T cell receptor beta chain was found in a study of shared clonotypes between healthy human individuals. Background on the study: Per donor, three plates held CD4 naive cells, three held CD4 memory, two held CD8 naive and one held CD8 memory.

In the authors' methods: Because ImmunoSEQ provided only junction sequences with no quality scores, the filtering differed. Method: immunoSEQ multiplex PCR; TCRdb's copy keeps in-frame clones and lacks some. V, J and clone size are taken as reported in that table, and D and trimming were inferred from the DNA itself. The table includes hundreds of thousands of clones, 90% to 95% detected once. The naive CD8 subset, CD45RO-negative cells positively selected for CCR7, excluded terminally differentiated effector memory CD45RA+ cells. Germline CDR1 reads LNHDA; CDR2 reads SQIVND (reference sequence). CDR3 length equals 14 residues. The V gene lost 5 bases and the J gene lost 4 bases, with 15 bases spanning the gap.

Sequences were obtained from naive CD8+ T cells sorted from blood. The sequence was collected from a man younger than 40 in good health. This chain joins TRBV19 and TRBJ2-7, with a weak D call TRBD2 (6 bases). In DNA, the CDR3 is TGTGCCAGTAGTGTAAGATTCGGGGGATACGAGCAGTACTTC. Translating it yields CASSVRFGGYEQYF. Complete variable domain (other parts from reference TRBV19 and TRBJ2-7): DGGITQSPKYLFRKEGQNVTLSCEQNLNHDAMYWYRQDPGQGLRLIYYSQIVNDFQKGDIAEGYSVSREKKESFPLTVTSAQKNPTAFYLCASSVRFGGYEQYFGPGTRLTVT.